Each of the 10 T cell receptor beta chains below was sequenced from the same sample in a study of PD-L1 blockade in urothelial cancer. As to time point: pretreatment peripheral blood. Generated by immunoSEQ multiplex PCR, the TCRdb table keeps only in-frame clones and is missing some. Of nearly 35,000 clones listed, roughly 84% are singletons. The sequencing here drew on PBMCs, taken around atezolizumab (anti-PD-L1) treatment. The receptors were sampled from a man in his 60s with urothelial cancer.

This clone was detected once. V gene TRBV9 combines with J gene TRBJ2-3; 7 bases line up with TRBD1. CDR1 SGDLS and CDR2 YYNGEE come from the germline V gene. The CDR3 consists of 16 residues. Trimming removed 4 bases from V and 1 base from J; junction bases left unmatched: 9. CDR3 loop: CASSPLQGMGTDTQYF. In DNA, the CDR3 is TGTGCCAGCAGCCCATTACAGGGGATGGGCACAGATACGCAGTATTTT.

This chain uses TRBV5-1 with TRBJ2-1, with TRBD1 matching 10 bases. With 7 bases clipped from V and 7 bases from J, the junction kept 8 bases outside the gene matches. From germline, CDR1 is SGHRS and CDR2 YFSETQ. The CDR3 runs 14 residues. DNA of the CDR3: TGCGCCAGCCGGGATCGGACAGGGGGGAATGAGCAGTTCTTC. This gives the protein CASRDRTGGNEQFF.

This chain joins TRBV5-1 and TRBJ2-2; D perhaps matches TRBD1 (6 bases). The V end was cut by 0 bases, the J end by 1 base, with 13 bases between. Germline CDR1 and CDR2: SGHRS and YFSETQ. The CDR3 totals 17 residues. The CDR3 is CASSLGGGMVNTGELFF. In nucleotides, the CDR3 is TGCGCCAGCAGCTTGGGAGGGGGAATGGTGAACACCGGGGAGCTGTTTTTT.

This sequence joins TRBV7-8 and TRBJ1-3, with 7 bases fitting TRBD1. CDR1 and CDR2 from the germline V gene are SGHVS and FQNEAQ. Trimming at V came to 3 bases and at J to 0 bases, leaving 2 bases not matched to a gene. The CDR3 consists of 15 residues. CDR3 protein: CASSLGDSSGNTIYF. CDR3 sequence (DNA): TGTGCCAGCAGCTTGGGGGACAGCTCTGGAAACACCATATATTTT.

This clone was observed once. The chain combines TRBV28 with TRBJ2-7; 10 positions agree with TRBD1. J lost 5 bases, V lost 5 bases, and 9 bases had no gene match. CDR1 and CDR2 from the germline V gene are MDHEN and SYDVKM. The CDR3 has 15 residues. CDR3 nucleotides: TGTGCCAGCAGTCCCGTGACAGGGGGCCGGGACGAGCAGTACTTC. Translation gives CASSPVTGGRDEQYF.

There are a few counts of this clone. The V and J genes are TRBV18 and TRBJ1-1; TRBD1 matches 7 bases. The CDR3 covers 13 residues. J lost 7 bases, V lost 1 base, and 3 bases had no gene match. CDR1 is KGHSH, CDR2 LQKENI, per germline. CDR3 nucleotide sequence: TGTGCCAGCTCACCACGGTGGGACAGTGAAGCTTTCTTT. As protein: CASSPRWDSEAFF.

The V and J genes are TRBV5-5 and TRBJ1-4; no reliable D call. Looked up from germline, CDR1 is SGHKS and CDR2 is YYEKEE (reference sequence). V lost 0 bases to trimming and J lost 2 bases, with 14 bases between them. The CDR3 has 17 amino acids. CDR3 coding DNA: TGTGCCAGCAGCTTGGTGAGGGTATCGGGCACTAATGAAAAACTGTTTTTT. Translating it yields CASSLVRVSGTNEKLFF.

This chain uses TRBV5-1 with TRBJ2-7; TRBD1 agrees at 7 bases. The V gene end was trimmed by 2 bases and the J gene end by 1 base; junction bases not matched to a gene: 3. The CDR3 consists of 14 residues. Germline lookup yields CDR1 SGHRS and CDR2 YFSETQ. The CDR3 loop reads CASSLPGQSYEQYF. The CDR3 nucleotides read TGCGCCAGCAGCTTACCGGGACAGTCCTACGAGCAGTACTTC.

The CDR3: CASSLARLAGVGDTQYF. The CDR3 DNA follows: TGTGCCAGCAGCTTAGCGCGGCTAGCGGGAGTTGGAGATACGCAGTATTTT. J is TRBJ2-3 and V is TRBV7-9; TRBD2 agrees at 10 bases. The length of the CDR3 is 17 residues. The V segment lost 0 bases and the J segment 5 bases; nucleotides outside the gene matches: 8. Germline V CDR1 and CDR2: SEHNR, FQNEAQ (reference sequence).

The rearrangement joins TRBV6-1 to TRBJ2-4, with D perhaps matching TRBD1 (5 bases). The CDR3 consists of 17 residues. The V and J ends lost 2 bases and 0 bases respectively, with 14 bases between them. Germline V CDR1 and CDR2: MNHNS, SASEGT. The CDR3 loop is CASSELTGRLAKNIQYF. The CDR3 DNA follows: TGTGCCAGCAGTGAACTCACAGGTCGTCTAGCCAAAAACATTCAGTACTTC.